This passage covers 26 T cell receptor beta chains from one sample sequenced in a study of T cell responses to AZD1222 COVID-19 vaccine. Repertoires were generated with immunoSEQ multiplex PCR, while TCRdb's copy carries only in-frame clones and drops some. The data show around 150,000 clones, 92% seen once. This specimen consisted of peripheral blood, obtained 28 days after the second AZD1222 dose. Receptors originate from an adult who received the AZD1222 COVID-19 vaccine.

In its sample, this clone was seen a few times. The chain uses TRBV25-1 and TRBJ2-7, with D tentatively TRBD2 (6 bases). Trimming left V 5 bases short and J 0 bases short, with 14 bases between. The CDR3 is made up of 15 amino acids. Germline V gene lookup returns CDR1 MGHDK and CDR2 SYGVNS. The CDR3 DNA is TGTGCCAGCAGTCAAACCGGGGGAAGCTCCTACGAGCAGTACTTC. This encodes CASSQTGGSSYEQYF.

The chain employs TRBV5-1 and TRBJ1-1; weak D call: TRBD1 (6 bases). Germline CDR1 SGHRS, CDR2 YFSETQ. The CDR3 consists of 15 residues. V was trimmed by 3 bases and J by 0 bases, leaving 12 bases between them. This CDR3 reads CASSSQGRLNTEAFF. Written as DNA, the CDR3 is TGCGCCAGCAGCTCTCAGGGGAGACTGAACACTGAAGCTTTCTTT.

This chain links TRBV15 with TRBJ1-5; no firm D call. Trimming took 3 bases from V and 3 from J, leaving 12 bases between them. In germline, CDR1 is LNHNV, CDR2 YYDKDF (reference sequence). This CDR3 has 15 amino acids. The CDR3: CATSRGMEYNQPQHF. In nucleotides, the CDR3 is TGTGCCACCAGCAGGGGAATGGAGTACAATCAGCCCCAGCATTTT.

The rearrangement joins TRBV7-8 to TRBJ1-3, with D hard to call. With 5 bases removed from V and 0 bases from J, the gap between germline ends came to 14 bases. The CDR3 consists of 16 residues. Germline CDR1 and CDR2: SGHVS and FQNEAQ. CDR3 coding DNA: TGTGCCAGCAGCCCCATGTTTGCCGACTCTGGAAACACCATATATTTT. This gives the protein CASSPMFADSGNTIYF. Full variable domain (outside the CDR3, taken from reference TRBV7-8 and TRBJ1-3): GAGVSQSPRYKVAKRGQDVALRCDPISGHVSLFWYQQALGQGPEFLTYFQNEAQLDKSGLPSDRFFAERPEGSVSTLKIQRTQQEDSAVYLCASSPMFADSGNTIYFGEGSWLTVV.

V and J are TRBV7-2 and TRBJ2-7, with TRBD1 matching over 9 bases. Germline trimming cut 3 bases from V and 2 bases from J; bases unmatched to any gene: 5. The CDR3 is 15 residues long. CDR1 is SGHTA and CDR2 is FQGNSA in the germline V gene. The CDR3 loop reads CASSFGTGNPYEQYF. CDR3 DNA sequence: TGTGCCAGCAGCTTTGGGACAGGGAATCCCTACGAGCAGTACTTC.

The CDR3, as DNA: TGTGCCAGCAGCTTGGAGGCGGGAGTGAAAGAGCAGTACTTC. Its translation: CASSLEAGVKEQYF. The V gene is TRBV5-4, the J gene TRBJ2-7; the match to TRBD2 covers 7 bases. This CDR3 spans 14 amino acids. The germline gives CDR1 SGHNT, CDR2 YYREEE (reference sequence). Trimming at V came to 0 bases and at J to 7 bases, leaving 7 bases not matched to a gene.

The genes are TRBV27 and TRBJ2-7; D uncertain. Germline CDR1 and CDR2: MNHEY and SMNVEV (reference sequence). V lost 6 bases, J lost 2 bases, and 5 bases lay in between. This CDR3 has 11 residues. The CDR3 is CASRPTYEQYF. As DNA, the CDR3 is TGTGCCAGCAGACCCACCTACGAGCAGTACTTC.

This chain joins TRBV27 and TRBJ2-7; D is uncertain. V lost 4 bases to trimming and J lost 5 bases, with 9 bases between them. The germline CDR1 and CDR2 sequences are MNHEY and SMNVEV (reference sequence). This CDR3 is 12 amino acids long. CDR3 sequence reads: CASSSVPNEQYF. The CDR3 DNA sequence: TGTGCCAGCAGTTCGGTGCCGAACGAGCAGTACTTC.

This clone was recorded once. The chain is built from TRBV29-1 and TRBJ1-1; tentatively, D is TRBD1 (5 bases). The CDR3 is made up of 17 amino acids. The V gene's germline CDR1 is SQVTM and CDR2 ANQGSEA. The V gene lost 6 bases and the J gene lost 4 bases, with 27 bases spanning the gap. Here the CDR3 reads CSVGGGRWTGGSTEAFF. The DNA for the CDR3 is TGCAGCGTGGGAGGAGGACGCTGGACCGGGGGGAGCACTGAAGCTTTCTTT.

The CDR3 here is CASSRWTGVNTEAFF. As DNA, the CDR3 is TGTGCCAGTAGTAGGTGGACAGGCGTGAACACTGAAGCTTTCTTT. The V and J genes are TRBV19 and TRBJ1-1; 7 bases agree with TRBD1. Germline V gene lookup returns CDR1 LNHDA and CDR2 SQIVND (reference sequence). The junction had 5 bases not matched to a gene; V was cut back by 4 bases and J by 0 bases. The CDR3 contains 15 residues.

This clone has just a few counts. This chain uses TRBV2 with TRBJ2-7; the D gene is possibly TRBD2 (6 bases). V dropped 8 bases and J dropped 3 bases, with 14 bases sitting between them. This CDR3 is built from 13 residues. Germline V gene data show CDR1 as SNHLY and CDR2 as FYNNEI. The CDR3 spells CASRGTDGYEQYF. The CDR3 coding sequence is TGTGCCAGCCGGGGGACGGATGGCTACGAGCAGTACTTC.

In DNA, the CDR3 is TGCGCCAGCAGCCCTCTACAGGGAAATCAGCCCCAGCATTTT. Translation gives CASSPLQGNQPQHF. J is TRBJ1-5 and V is TRBV4-1, with D possibly matching TRBD1 (6 bases). The CDR3 totals 14 residues. V was clipped by 4 bases and J by 4 bases, with 11 bases between them. Germline V gives CDR1 MGHRA, CDR2 YSYEKL.

The genes are TRBV9 and TRBJ2-7; 8 nucleotides line up with TRBD2. This CDR3 has 16 residues. The germline CDR1 and CDR2 sequences are SGDLS and YYNGEE. The V gene end was trimmed by 1 base and the J gene end by 2 bases; junction bases not matched to a gene: 8. The CDR3 DNA follows: TGTGCCAGCAGCGTACTCAGCGGGAGCCAACCCTACGAGCAGTACTTC. Protein: CASSVLSGSQPYEQYF.

The chain uses TRBV4-3 and TRBJ2-7; 10 nucleotides align to TRBD2. Germline trimming cut 0 bases from V and 0 bases from J; bases unmatched to any gene: 2. The V gene's germline CDR1 is LGHNA and CDR2 YSLEER. CDR3 length equals 16 residues. As DNA, the CDR3 is TGCGCCAGCAGCCAAGATGCTAGCGGGAGCTCCTACGAGCAGTACTTC. This codes for CASSQDASGSSYEQYF.

The rearrangement links TRBV30 to TRBJ1-1; D is unresolved. Germline V gene lookup returns CDR1 GTSNPN and CDR2 SVGIG (reference sequence). The CDR3 consists of 13 residues. Trimming cost V 7 bases and J 2 bases, with 14 bases left between them. The CDR3: CASRRVINTEAFF. The CDR3 nucleotides are TGTGCCTCCCGGAGGGTGATAAACACTGAAGCTTTCTTT.

CDR3 loop: CASSHSGTGEAYGYTF. CDR3 bases: TGCGCCAGCAGCCATTCCGGGACAGGGGAGGCCTATGGCTACACCTTC. The chain uses TRBV4-3 and TRBJ1-2, with 10 positions matching TRBD1. V trimming: 3 bases; J trimming: 4 bases; junction bases outside the gene matches: 8. The CDR3 runs to 16 residues. Looked up from germline, CDR1 is LGHNA and CDR2 is YSLEER.

The J gene is TRBJ1-2, the V gene TRBV5-6; TRBD1 is a possible D gene (6 bases). This CDR3 spans 14 amino acids. Germline loops: CDR1 SGHDT, CDR2 YYEEEE. V was cut by 0 bases and J by 1 base, with 7 bases left in between. In DNA form, the CDR3 reads TGTGCCAGCAGCTTGGGGACAGTTAACTATGGCTACACCTTC. It translates to CASSLGTVNYGYTF.

This sequence joins TRBV6-1 and TRBJ1-5; a possible D gene is TRBD1 (6 bases). CDR1 is MNHNS and CDR2 is SASEGT in the germline V gene. V lost 1 base, J lost 5 bases, and 9 bases lay in between. There are 14 residues in the CDR3. The CDR3 DNA reads as TGTGCCAGCAGTGAAGGGGACACCCATCAGCCCCAGCATTTT. Its protein product is CASSEGDTHQPQHF.

The gene calls are TRBV27 and TRBJ1-4; D is possibly TRBD1 (5 bases). The CDR3 has 15 amino acids. Germline V gene sequence: CDR1 MNHEY, CDR2 SMNVEV (reference sequence). The ends were cut back, 6 bases at V and 5 bases at J, with 16 bases in the middle. CDR3 amino acids: CASRGEDKGNEKLFF. The CDR3 DNA reads TGTGCCAGCAGGGGGGAGGACAAGGGGAATGAAAAACTGTTTTTT.

The gene calls are TRBV7-2 and TRBJ2-3; D is unresolved. The CDR3 is 13 amino acids. V was clipped by 5 bases and J by 5 bases, with 11 bases between them. CDR1 and CDR2 (germline): SGHTA, FQGNSA. CDR3 sequence reads: CASSPHPRDTQYF. CDR3 in DNA: TGTGCCAGCAGCCCCCACCCGAGAGATACGCAGTATTTT.

The CDR3 coding sequence is TGTGCCAGCAGCCAACTGCTGACAGGAGAAAATGAAAAACTGTTTTTT. It translates to CASSQLLTGENEKLFF. The chain joins TRBV14 to TRBJ1-4; possible D gene TRBD1, 6 bases. Germline CDR1 and CDR2: SGHDN and FVKESK. V lost 2 bases, J lost 5 bases, and 15 bases lay in between. The CDR3 is made up of 16 amino acids.

The chain combines TRBV19 with TRBJ1-3; D unclear. Germline lookup yields CDR1 LNHDA and CDR2 SQIVND (reference sequence). This CDR3 has 13 amino acids. Trimming took off 2 bases at V and 1 base at J, with 3 bases between the two ends. The CDR3 here is CASSIRSGNTIYF. CDR3 nucleotides: TGTGCCAGTAGTATAAGGTCTGGAAACACCATATATTTT.

The V call is TRBV18, the J call TRBJ1-1; TRBD1 is a possible D gene (6 bases). Germline V gives CDR1 KGHSH, CDR2 LQKENI. V dropped 5 bases and J dropped 5 bases, with 15 bases sitting between them. This CDR3 has 14 amino acids. The CDR3 bases are TGTGCCAGCTCATCAGGGATGAGGGGGACTGAAGCTTTCTTT. Translated, it gives CASSSGMRGTEAFF. Full variable domain (remainder filled in from reference TRBV18 and TRBJ1-1): NAGVMQNPRHLVRRRGQEARLRCSPMKGHSHVYWYRQLPEEGLKFMVYLQKENIIDESGMPKERFSAEFPKEGPSILRIQQVVRGDSAAYFCASSSGMRGTEAFFGQGTRLTVV.

The gene calls are TRBV19 and TRBJ1-1, with D tentatively TRBD1 (6 bases). The V end was cut by 8 bases, the J end by 5 bases, with 12 bases between. CDR1 and CDR2 from the germline V gene are LNHDA and SQIVND (reference sequence). The CDR3 spans 12 residues. The CDR3 reads CASVRRGTEAFF. In DNA form, the CDR3 reads TGTGCCAGTGTCCGCAGGGGAACTGAAGCTTTCTTT.

This chain joins TRBV6-1 and TRBJ1-1; the D is unclear. In germline, CDR1 is MNHNS, CDR2 SASEGT. This CDR3 comprises 15 residues. Trimming pared 2 bases from V and 0 bases from J, leaving 10 bases between. The CDR3 DNA reads TGTGCCAGCAGTGAAAAGGCCGAGATGAACACTGAAGCTTTCTTT. It is translated as CASSEKAEMNTEAFF.

This clone came up once. This sequence joins TRBV4-3 and TRBJ1-2, with D possibly being TRBD1 (6 bases). The germline V and J ends were trimmed by 0 bases and 4 bases, with 15 bases remaining between them. CDR1 is LGHNA, CDR2 YSLEER, per germline. The CDR3 is 16 amino acids. The CDR3 DNA sequence: TGCGCCAGCAGCCAAGATGCCGGCCAGGGGCGCTATGGCTACACCTTC. Residues: CASSQDAGQGRYGYTF.